This T cell receptor beta chain was captured in a study of blood T cell repertoires in COVID-19. Turning to the study itself: T cells, B-cell-depleted T cells, or PBMCs supplied cDNA or gDNA.

Per germline, CDR1 SNHLY and CDR2 FYNNEI. V lost 3 bases and J lost 4, with 12 bases in between. The CDR3 runs to 14 residues. Measured with immunoSEQ multiplex PCR; TCRdb has only the in-frame clones, and not every one. The data hold 200,000 to 250,000 clones, with about 91% observed a single time. The TCR sequence derives from a man between 18 and 35 years old with active or convalescent COVID-19. What was sequenced was peripheral blood. The rearrangement links TRBV2 to TRBJ1-2; D is unclear. The CDR3 DNA sequence: TGTGCCAGCAGTGACAGGTTCAGAAGCTATGGCTACACCTTC. Its protein product is CASSDRFRSYGYTF.